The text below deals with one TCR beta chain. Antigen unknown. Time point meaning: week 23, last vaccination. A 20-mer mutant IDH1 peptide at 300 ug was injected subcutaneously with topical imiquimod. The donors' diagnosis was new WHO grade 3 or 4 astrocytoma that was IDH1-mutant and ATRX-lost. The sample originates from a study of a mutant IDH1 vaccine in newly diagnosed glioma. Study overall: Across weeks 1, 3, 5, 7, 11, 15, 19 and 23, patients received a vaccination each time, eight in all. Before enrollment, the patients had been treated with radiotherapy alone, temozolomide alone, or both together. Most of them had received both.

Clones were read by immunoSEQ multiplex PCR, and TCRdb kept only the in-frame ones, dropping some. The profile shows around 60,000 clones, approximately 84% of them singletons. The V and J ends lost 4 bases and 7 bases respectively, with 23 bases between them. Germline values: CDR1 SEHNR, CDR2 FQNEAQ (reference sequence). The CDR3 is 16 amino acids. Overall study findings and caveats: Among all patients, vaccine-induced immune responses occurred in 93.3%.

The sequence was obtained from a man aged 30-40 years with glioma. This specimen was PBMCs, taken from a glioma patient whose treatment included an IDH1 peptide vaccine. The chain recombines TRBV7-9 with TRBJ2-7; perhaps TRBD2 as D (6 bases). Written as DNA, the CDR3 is TGTGCCAGCAGCTCCCGCCCGCGGGCCCGGAGGGCGGAGCAGTACTTC. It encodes CASSSRPRARRAEQYF.